These 2 T cell receptor beta chains came from one sample sequenced in a study of OX40 agonist ivuxolimab in advanced cancers. This table comes from immunoSEQ multiplex PCR, and its TCRdb copy is limited to in-frame clones, with some not included. The table lists around 84,000 clones, less than 95% of them singletons. The sample here was CD4+ or CD8+ T cells sorted from blood, taken in a trial of the OX40 agonist ivuxolimab. All receptors derive from an adult with an advanced solid tumor such as melanoma, head and neck, liver or kidney cancer.

This clone was found a few times. The chain recombines TRBV2 with TRBJ1-1, with D maybe TRBD1 (5 bases). The CDR3 spans 14 residues. Trimming took off 6 bases at V and 0 bases at J, with 11 bases between the two ends. Germline-derived CDR1 and CDR2 are SNHLY and FYNNEI. The CDR3 here is CASRGGSMNTEAFF. In DNA form, the CDR3 reads TGTGCCAGCAGGGGGGGGAGCATGAACACTGAAGCTTTCTTT.

The CDR3, as DNA: TGTGCCAGCAGCTTAGTCCTAGCGGGGGGGCGAGAGACCCAGTACTTC. Translating it yields CASSLVLAGGRETQYF. The chain carries TRBV7-2 and TRBJ2-5; 12 bases are shared with TRBD2. The CDR3 spans 16 residues. After removal of 1 base from V and 4 bases from J, the junction contained 4 bases not matched to a gene. Germline V gives CDR1 SGHTA, CDR2 FQGNSA.